The rows below give T cell receptor beta chains drawn from one sample of a study of blood T cell repertoires in COVID-19. Clones were sequenced by immunoSEQ multiplex PCR, and TCRdb holds only the in-frame ones, with some missing. Of some 330,000 clones listed, approximately 92% were seen once; the top ten hold 18%. The sample was PBMCs or T cells enriched from blood (not recorded which). The origin of the receptors is a woman between 25 and 40 years old who had recovered from COVID-19. Both conserved end residues are part of each CDR3. Fields, in order: CDR3 protein, CDR3 DNA, D gene, J gene, V gene, clone size. The D gene is left open where the match is weak. The listing skips clone size in some rows; elsewhere it reads once, few, many or a size class.

CDR3aa: CASSFPDPPGVGTEAFF
CDR3nt: TGTGCCAGCAGTTTTCCGGACCCCCCGGGGGTTGGGACTGAAGCTTTCTTT
d_gene: -
j_gene: TRBJ1-1
v_gene: TRBV6-2/TRBV6-3
abundance: -

CDR3aa: CASSIRLAEEQYF
CDR3nt: TGCGCCAGCAGCATTAGACTTGCTGAAGAGCAGTACTTC
d_gene: -
j_gene: TRBJ2-7
v_gene: TRBV5-1
abundance: -

CDR3aa: CASSPPLGASETQYF
CDR3nt: TGTGCCAGCAGCCCCCCGCTAGGGGCCAGTGAGACCCAGTACTTC
d_gene: -
j_gene: TRBJ2-5
v_gene: TRBV7-9
abundance: -

CDR3aa: CASSFSDRGYGYTF
CDR3nt: TGTGCCAGCAGTTTCTCGGACAGGGGCTATGGCTACACCTTC
d_gene: TRBD1
j_gene: TRBJ1-2
v_gene: TRBV28
abundance: -

CDR3aa: CASRQGATGANVLTF
CDR3nt: TGTGCCAGTCGACAGGGGGCAACCGGGGCCAACGTCCTGACTTTC
d_gene: TRBD1
j_gene: TRBJ2-6
v_gene: TRBV6-5
abundance: -

CDR3aa: CASSQPSLAGLTQYF
CDR3nt: TGTGCCAGCAGCCAACCATCTCTAGCGGGGCTTACGCAGTATTTT
d_gene: TRBD2
j_gene: TRBJ2-3
v_gene: TRBV4-2
abundance: once

CDR3aa: CASSYSRGPLYTEAFF
CDR3nt: TGTGCCAGCAGCTACTCCCGTGGGCCCCTTTACACTGAAGCTTTCTTT
d_gene: -
j_gene: TRBJ1-1
v_gene: TRBV11-3
abundance: -

CDR3aa: CASSQGGGGEETQYF
CDR3nt: TGCGCCAGCAGCCAAGGTGGTGGGGGGGAAGAGACCCAGTACTTC
d_gene: TRBD2
j_gene: TRBJ2-5
v_gene: TRBV4-3
abundance: -

CDR3aa: CASSPTAGQGNEQYF
CDR3nt: TGTGCCAGCAGCCCAACTGCTGGACAGGGGAACGAGCAGTACTTC
d_gene: TRBD1
j_gene: TRBJ2-7
v_gene: TRBV7-2
abundance: -

CDR3aa: CASSGGTGGGYTF
CDR3nt: TGTGCCAGCAGCGGTGGGACAGGGGGTGGCTACACCTTC
d_gene: TRBD1
j_gene: TRBJ1-2
v_gene: TRBV12-3/TRBV12-4
abundance: -

CDR3aa: CASSLTGGDTYEQYF
CDR3nt: TGCGCCAGCAGCCTAACAGGGGGAGATACCTACGAGCAGTACTTC
d_gene: TRBD1
j_gene: TRBJ2-7
v_gene: TRBV5-1
abundance: few